These 31 T cell receptor beta chains originate from one sample sequenced in a study of OX40 agonist ivuxolimab in advanced cancers. Only in-frame clones appear in the TCRdb table, and some are missing; sequencing was by immunoSEQ multiplex PCR. Among around 76,000 clones listed, more than 75% were seen once. Sequencing used CD4+ or CD8+ T cells sorted from blood, obtained in a trial of the OX40 agonist ivuxolimab. These receptors were collected from an adult with an advanced solid tumor such as melanoma, head and neck, liver or kidney cancer.

This chain uses TRBV20-1 with TRBJ1-1; D may be TRBD1 (5 bases). The germline gives CDR1 DFQATT, CDR2 SNEGSKA (reference sequence). V lost 4 bases and J 5 bases, leaving 8 bases between the germline ends. The CDR3 has 11 residues. CDR3 DNA sequence: TGCAGTGCTATTTGGGGGACTGAAGCTTTCTTT. Translating it yields CSAIWGTEAFF.

Comments on this clone: At one end, the junction sequence differs from germline, possibly due to a read error. The chain couples TRBV7-7 to TRBJ2-1; 8 bases match TRBD2. Germline V CDR1 and CDR2: SSHAT, FNYEAQ (reference sequence). The CDR3 consists of 13 residues. In nucleotides, the CDR3 is TGTGCTAGCAGCTTAGCGGGGTCGGTTGAGCAGTTCTTC. Residues: CASSLAGSVEQFF. Supplemented by reference TRBV7-7 and TRBJ2-1, the full variable domain reads GAGVSQSPRYKVTKRGQDVTLRCDPISSHATLYWYQQALGQGPEFLTYFNYEAQPDKSGLPSDRFSAERPEGSISTLTIQRTEQRDSAMYRCASSLAGSVEQFFGPGTRLTVL.

The chain carries TRBV10-3 and TRBJ2-3; TRBD2 matches 7 bases. J gave up 6 bases and V 6 bases, and 9 bases lay outside the gene matches. CDR1 and CDR2 from the germline V gene are ENHRY and SYGVKD. The CDR3 has 14 residues. CDR3 region: CAISRTSERDTQYF. The CDR3 bases are TGTGCCATCAGCCGGACTAGTGAGCGGGATACGCAGTATTTT.

This clone was seen just once. This chain connects TRBV5-4 to TRBJ2-3, with a possible D match to TRBD2 (6 bases). Trimming cost V 3 bases and J 2 bases, with 7 bases left between them. The CDR3 runs 13 residues. The germline V gene has CDR1 SGHNT and CDR2 YYREEE (reference sequence). CDR3 coding DNA: TGTGCCAGCAGCTGGGGGGTCACAGATACGCAGTATTTT. It codes for CASSWGVTDTQYF.

This clone was counted between two and nine times. V usage is TRBV27 and J usage is TRBJ2-3; D ambiguous. CDR1 and CDR2 (germline): MNHEY, SMNVEV (reference sequence). CDR3 length: 13 residues. V was trimmed by 3 bases and J by 5 bases, leaving 9 bases between them. The CDR3 region is CASSLRALDTQYF. Here the CDR3 DNA reads TGTGCCAGCAGTTTGCGTGCGTTAGATACGCAGTATTTT.

V usage is TRBV30 and J usage is TRBJ1-4; D is perhaps TRBD1 (5 bases). Trimming took off 3 bases at V and 4 bases at J, with 18 bases between the two ends. Germline CDR1 reads GTSNPN; CDR2 reads SVGIG (reference sequence). This CDR3 spans 16 amino acids. The CDR3 reads CAWSFGRAGLNEKLFF. Written as DNA, the CDR3 is TGTGCCTGGAGCTTCGGTAGGGCAGGGCTTAATGAAAAACTGTTTTTT.

The chain carries TRBV19 and TRBJ1-5; unclear D gene. CDR1 and CDR2 (germline): LNHDA, SQIVND (reference sequence). The CDR3 runs to 15 residues. V dropped 3 bases and J dropped 0 bases, with 9 bases sitting between them. The DNA for the CDR3 is TGTGCCAGTAGTATTATTTCTGATAGCAATCAGCCCCAGCATTTT. Protein sequence: CASSIISDSNQPQHF.

This clone was found a few times. The chain couples TRBV7-2 to TRBJ2-3; 8 bases line up with TRBD2. CDR1 and CDR2 from the germline V gene are SGHTA and FQGNSA. Trimming took 5 bases from V and 5 from J; bases not matched to a gene: 6. The CDR3 consists of 14 residues. The CDR3 loop is CASSLGLARDTQYF. DNA for the CDR3: TGTGCCAGCAGCCTCGGACTAGCAAGAGATACGCAGTATTTT.

The chain recombines TRBV15 with TRBJ2-2; 9 bases align to TRBD2. The CDR3 covers 20 residues. After removal of 0 bases from V and 2 bases from J, the junction contained 13 bases not matched to a gene. Germline loops: CDR1 LNHNV, CDR2 YYDKDF (reference sequence). CDR3 sequence (DNA): TGTGCCACCAGCAGAGACCGCGGCGGGAGGGCCCTCCAAAACACCGGGGAGCTGTTTTTT. Translation: CATSRDRGGRALQNTGELFF.

This chain joins TRBV9 and TRBJ2-2; 9 nucleotides agree with TRBD2. The germline gives CDR1 SGDLS, CDR2 YYNGEE. The V and J ends lost 0 bases and 6 bases, in that order; junction bases with no gene match: 9. The CDR3 consists of 17 residues. CDR3 in DNA: TGTGCCAGCAGCGTAGGCGGCGGGAGGGCCCTCTCCGGGGAGCTGTTTTTT. Its protein is CASSVGGGRALSGELFF.

The table lists this clone with a few counts. The gene calls are TRBV7-9 and TRBJ1-5; D is unresolved. Germline values: CDR1 SEHNR, CDR2 FQNEAQ (reference sequence). Trimming cost V 3 bases and J 3 bases, with 9 bases left between them. CDR3 length: 14 residues. CDR3 bases: TGTGCCAGCAGCTTTTCGGGGAACAATCAGCCCCAGCATTTT. It specifies CASSFSGNNQPQHF.

This chain joins TRBV19 and TRBJ1-1; TRBD1 might be the D (6 bases). Germline V gene lookup returns CDR1 LNHDA and CDR2 SQIVND (reference sequence). The ends were cut back, 5 bases at V and 1 base at J, with 20 bases in the middle. The CDR3 totals 17 residues. Written as DNA, the CDR3 is TGTGCCAGTAGTCCCCCGACAGGAAGAAGCACGAACACTGAAGCTTTCTTT. Its protein product is CASSPPTGRSTNTEAFF.

The chain links TRBV5-1 to TRBJ2-7; possibly TRBD1 for D (6 bases). CDR3 length: 13 amino acids. Trimming stripped 0 bases from V and 8 bases from J, with 12 bases between. The germline V gene has CDR1 SGHRS and CDR2 YFSETQ. CDR3 sequence reads: CASSLARGPQQYF. The CDR3, as DNA: TGCGCCAGCAGCTTGGCCAGGGGACCCCAGCAGTACTTC. Drawing the rest from reference TRBV5-1 and TRBJ2-7, the complete variable domain is KAGVTQTPRYLIKTRGQQVTLSCSPISGHRSVSWYQQTPGQGLQFLFEYFSETQRNKGNFPGRFSGRQFSNSRSEMNVSTLELGDSALYLCASSLARGPQQYFGPGTRLTVT.

The chain carries TRBV28 and TRBJ1-4, with TRBD1 as a possible D gene (6 bases). Germline V lookup: CDR1 MDHEN, CDR2 SYDVKM. The CDR3 covers 15 residues. V lost 7 bases to trimming and J lost 1 base, with 13 bases between them. CDR3: CASTSPGQTNEKLFF. CDR3 sequence (DNA): TGTGCCAGCACCTCCCCGGGACAAACTAATGAAAAACTGTTTTTT.

The CDR3 DNA reads TGTGCCTGGAGAATGGGGGTACCAGGGAGGGAGACCCAGTACTTC. Residues: CAWRMGVPGRETQYF. The chain combines TRBV30 with TRBJ2-5, with a possible D match to TRBD2 (6 bases). The V end was cut by 3 bases, the J end by 5 bases, with 19 bases between. CDR1 is GTSNPN, CDR2 SVGIG, per germline (reference sequence). There are 15 residues in the CDR3.

The chain uses TRBV9 and TRBJ2-3, with 7 positions matching TRBD2. Germline V gene data show CDR1 as SGDLS and CDR2 as YYNGEE. The CDR3 is 14 residues long. The V segment lost 4 bases and the J segment 3 bases; nucleotides outside the gene matches: 5. The CDR3 sequence is CASSRLALTDTQYF. CDR3 DNA sequence: TGTGCCAGCAGCCGACTAGCTTTAACAGATACGCAGTATTTT.

The chain carries TRBV13 and TRBJ1-2; D may be TRBD1 (6 bases). CDR1 and CDR2 (germline): PRHDT, FYEKMQ (reference sequence). The CDR3 extends over 15 amino acids. Trimming cost V 3 bases and J 0 bases, with 11 bases left between them. This CDR3 reads CASSFVAGANYGYTF. DNA of the CDR3: TGTGCCAGCAGCTTCGTCGCAGGGGCTAACTATGGCTACACCTTC.

The V call is TRBV18, the J call TRBJ2-2, with a weak D call TRBD2 (6 bases). Germline CDR1 and CDR2: KGHSH and LQKENI. V lost 4 bases, J lost 4 bases, and 10 bases lay in between. The length of the CDR3 is 14 residues. The CDR3 sequence is CASSRDGSTGELFF. For the CDR3, the DNA is TGTGCCAGCTCACGGGACGGGAGCACCGGGGAGCTGTTTTTT.

This chain uses TRBV5-4 with TRBJ2-1; 10 bases line up with TRBD2. This CDR3 region has 16 residues. Germline CDR1 SGHNT, CDR2 YYREEE (reference sequence). Trimming cost V 4 bases and J 3 bases; bases outside gene matches: 7. The CDR3 region is CASSVGAGGSYNEQFF. The CDR3 nucleotides read TGTGCCAGCAGCGTCGGAGCGGGAGGGAGCTACAATGAGCAGTTCTTC.

This chain connects TRBV29-1 to TRBJ1-3; D gene uncertain. The germline V gene encodes CDR1 SQVTM and CDR2 ANQGSEA. This CDR3 comprises 11 residues. The V end lost 5 bases, the J end lost 0 bases, and 2 bases lay between the germline ends. CDR3: CSVYSGNTIYF. CDR3 DNA: TGCAGCGTTTACTCTGGAAACACCATATATTTT.

The rearrangement joins TRBV27 to TRBJ2-7; 9 positions agree with TRBD1. Germline V gene data show CDR1 as MNHEY and CDR2 as SMNVEV (reference sequence). This CDR3 region has 15 residues. V lost 5 bases to trimming and J lost 10 bases; unmatched junction nucleotides: 15. CDR3: CASSPAAGTGSNQYF. The DNA for the CDR3 is TGTGCCAGCAGTCCCGCCGCCGGGACAGGGTCTAATCAGTACTTC.

The chain couples TRBV28 to TRBJ2-1; tentatively, D is TRBD1 or TRBD2 (6 bases each). This CDR3 spans 14 amino acids. Germline loops: CDR1 MDHEN, CDR2 SYDVKM. V was shortened by 7 bases and J by 4 bases, with 14 bases between the two germline ends. The CDR3 sequence: CASTEGGIYNEQFF. CDR3 nucleotide sequence: TGTGCCAGCACCGAAGGGGGGATTTACAATGAGCAGTTCTTC.

The rearrangement uses TRBV11-2 and TRBJ2-3, with D unresolved. This CDR3 has 14 residues. V was cut by 6 bases and J by 1 base, with 11 bases left in between. The germline V gene has CDR1 SGHAT and CDR2 FQNNGV. The CDR3 nucleotides read TGTGCCAGCAGACCTAAAGACCGCACAGATACGCAGTATTTT. It translates to CASRPKDRTDTQYF.

The genes are TRBV6-6 and TRBJ1-1; D gene unclear. In germline, CDR1 is MNHNY, CDR2 SVGAGI (reference sequence). This CDR3 has 15 amino acids. Trimming stripped 0 bases from V and 0 bases from J, with 8 bases between. The CDR3 bases are TGTGCCAGCAGTTACTCCGAGGCCATGAACACTGAAGCTTTCTTT. It yields the protein CASSYSEAMNTEAFF.

The chain couples TRBV5-6 to TRBJ2-1, with TRBD1 identical over 11 bases. Germline V gene sequence: CDR1 SGHDT, CDR2 YYEEEE. This CDR3 contains 15 residues. V shed 0 bases, J shed 9 bases, and the junction held 5 bases outside the gene matches. DNA for the CDR3: TGTGCCAGCAGCTTGGGTGGGACAGGGGGTTTTGAGCAGTTCTTC. This encodes CASSLGGTGGFEQFF.

The chain carries TRBV5-6 and TRBJ1-6; D perhaps matches TRBD1 (6 bases). Trimming shortened V by 1 base and J by 7 bases, and 15 bases separated the two germline ends. Germline V gene sequence: CDR1 SGHDT, CDR2 YYEEEE. This CDR3 has 16 amino acids. The CDR3 coding sequence is TGTGCCAGCAGCTTGTACGGGGGCGATGGCAATTCACCCCTCCACTTT. Translation gives CASSLYGGDGNSPLHF.

V is TRBV19 and J is TRBJ1-4; a possible D gene is TRBD1 (5 bases). Germline V gene sequence: CDR1 LNHDA, CDR2 SQIVND (reference sequence). The CDR3 loop spans 16 amino acids. V was pared by 2 bases and J by 1 base, with 11 bases between. This CDR3 reads CASSILPGRTNEKLFF. The CDR3 nucleotides are TGTGCCAGTAGTATACTCCCAGGGAGAACTAATGAAAAACTGTTTTTT.

The chain combines TRBV6-1 with TRBJ2-1; D unresolved. CDR3 length: 11 residues. The germline V gene encodes CDR1 MNHNS and CDR2 SASEGT. Trimming took off 7 bases at V and 15 bases at J, with 16 bases between the two ends. Here the CDR3 DNA reads TGTGCCAGCAATTGGGCGAGGCGGTGGTTCTTC. Its protein is CASNWARRWFF.

The chain joins TRBV2 to TRBJ2-3; perhaps TRBD1 as D (6 bases). V lost 5 bases, J lost 1 base, and 16 bases lay in between. Germline V CDR1 and CDR2: SNHLY, FYNNEI. This CDR3 spans 16 amino acids. The CDR3: CASSLDRLSGTDTQYF. The DNA for the CDR3 is TGTGCCAGCAGTCTCGACAGGCTAAGTGGCACAGATACGCAGTATTTT.

The V and J genes are TRBV7-3 and TRBJ2-5; tentatively, D is TRBD1 or TRBD2 (5 bases each). The CDR3 consists of 15 residues. Germline CDR1 is SGHTA and CDR2 is FQGTGA. Trimming cost V 0 bases and J 11 bases, with 19 bases left between them. CDR3 protein: CASSLTHSSYEGQYF. The CDR3 DNA reads as TGTGCCAGCAGCTTAACACACTCATCCTACGAGGGGCAGTACTTC.

The CDR3 DNA is TGTGCCAGCGGGTTGGGATTCGGCGACACCGGGGAGCTGTTTTTT. Protein: CASGLGFGDTGELFF. The rearrangement joins TRBV5-3 to TRBJ2-2; unclear D gene. Being an ORF, TRBV5-3 has a function that is uncertain. The CDR3 is 15 residues long. Trimming pared 8 bases from V and 3 bases from J, leaving 17 bases between.